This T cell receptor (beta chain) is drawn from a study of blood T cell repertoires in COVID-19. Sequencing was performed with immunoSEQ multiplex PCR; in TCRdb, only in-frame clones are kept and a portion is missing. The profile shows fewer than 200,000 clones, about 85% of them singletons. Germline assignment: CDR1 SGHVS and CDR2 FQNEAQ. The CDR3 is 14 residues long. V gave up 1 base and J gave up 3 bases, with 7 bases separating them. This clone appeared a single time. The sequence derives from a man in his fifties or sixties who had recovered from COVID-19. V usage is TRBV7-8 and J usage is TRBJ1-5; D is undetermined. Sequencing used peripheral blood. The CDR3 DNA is TGTGCCAGCAGCTTAGGTGGAGTCAATCAGCCCCAGCATTTT. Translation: CASSLGGVNQPQHF.